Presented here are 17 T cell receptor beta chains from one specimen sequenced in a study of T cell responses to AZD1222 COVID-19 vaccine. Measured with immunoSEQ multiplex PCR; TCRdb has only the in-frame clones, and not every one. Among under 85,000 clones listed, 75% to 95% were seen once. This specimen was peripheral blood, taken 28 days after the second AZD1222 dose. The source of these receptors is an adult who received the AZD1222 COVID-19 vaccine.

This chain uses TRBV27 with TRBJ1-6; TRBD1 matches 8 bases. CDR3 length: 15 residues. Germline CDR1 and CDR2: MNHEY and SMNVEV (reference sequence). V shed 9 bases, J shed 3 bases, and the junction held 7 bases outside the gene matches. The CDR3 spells CASYAGGDYNSPLHF. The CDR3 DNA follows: TGTGCCAGTTACGCAGGGGGCGACTATAATTCACCCCTCCACTTT.

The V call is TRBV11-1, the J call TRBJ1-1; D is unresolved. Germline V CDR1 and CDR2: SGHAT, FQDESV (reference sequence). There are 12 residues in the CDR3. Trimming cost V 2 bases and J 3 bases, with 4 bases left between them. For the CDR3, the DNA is TGTGCCAGCAGCTTAATTTACACTGAAGCTTTCTTT. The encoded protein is CASSLIYTEAFF.

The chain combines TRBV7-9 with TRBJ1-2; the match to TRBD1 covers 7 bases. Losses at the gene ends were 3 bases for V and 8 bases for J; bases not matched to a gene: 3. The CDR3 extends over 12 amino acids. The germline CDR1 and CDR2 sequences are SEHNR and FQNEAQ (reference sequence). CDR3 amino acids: CASSFEGGGYTF. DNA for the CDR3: TGTGCCAGCAGCTTTGAAGGGGGCGGCTACACCTTC.

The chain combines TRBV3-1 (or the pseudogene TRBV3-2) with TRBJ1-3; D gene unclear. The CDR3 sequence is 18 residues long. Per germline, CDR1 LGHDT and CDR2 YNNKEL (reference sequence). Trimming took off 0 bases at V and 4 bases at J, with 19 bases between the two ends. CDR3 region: CASSQDVGRVRSGNTIYF. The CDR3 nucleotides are TGTGCCAGCAGCCAAGATGTGGGAAGGGTGCGGTCAGGAAACACCATATATTTT.

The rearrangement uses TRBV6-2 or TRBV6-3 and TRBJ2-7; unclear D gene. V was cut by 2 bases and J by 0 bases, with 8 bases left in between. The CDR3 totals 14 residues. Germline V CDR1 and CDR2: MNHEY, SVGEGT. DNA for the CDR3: TGTGCCAGCAGTTACCGTGCAGTCTCCTACGAGCAGTACTTC. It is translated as CASSYRAVSYEQYF.

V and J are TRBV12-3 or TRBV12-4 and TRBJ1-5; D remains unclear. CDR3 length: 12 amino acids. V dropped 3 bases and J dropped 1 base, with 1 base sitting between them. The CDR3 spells CASSFSNQPQHF. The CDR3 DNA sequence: TGTGCCAGCAGTTTCAGCAATCAGCCCCAGCATTTT.

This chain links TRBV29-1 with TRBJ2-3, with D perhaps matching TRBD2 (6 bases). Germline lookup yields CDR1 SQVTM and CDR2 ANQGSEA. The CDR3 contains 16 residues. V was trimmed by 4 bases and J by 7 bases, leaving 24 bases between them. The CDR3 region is CSVVPPGLPAGNTQYF. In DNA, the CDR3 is TGCAGCGTTGTACCCCCGGGACTCCCGGCAGGAAATACGCAGTATTTT.

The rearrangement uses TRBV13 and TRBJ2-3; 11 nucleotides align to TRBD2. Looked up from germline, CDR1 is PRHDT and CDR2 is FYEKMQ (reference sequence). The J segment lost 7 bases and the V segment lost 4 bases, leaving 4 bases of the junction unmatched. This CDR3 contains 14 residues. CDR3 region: CASSSSGRRNTQYF. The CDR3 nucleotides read TGTGCCAGCAGCTCTAGCGGGAGGCGAAATACGCAGTATTTT. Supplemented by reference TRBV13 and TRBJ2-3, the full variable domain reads AAGVIQSPRHLIKEKRETATLKCYPIPRHDTVYWYQQGPGQDPQFLISFYEKMQSDKGSIPDRFSAQQFSDYHSELNMSSLELGDSALYFCASSSSGRRNTQYFGPGTRLTVL.

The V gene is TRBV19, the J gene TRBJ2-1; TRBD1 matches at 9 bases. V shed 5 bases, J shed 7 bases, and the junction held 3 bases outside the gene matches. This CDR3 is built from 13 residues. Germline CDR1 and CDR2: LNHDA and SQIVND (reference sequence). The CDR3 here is CASSRTGDNEQFF. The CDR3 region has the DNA TGTGCCAGTAGTCGGACAGGGGATAATGAGCAGTTCTTC.

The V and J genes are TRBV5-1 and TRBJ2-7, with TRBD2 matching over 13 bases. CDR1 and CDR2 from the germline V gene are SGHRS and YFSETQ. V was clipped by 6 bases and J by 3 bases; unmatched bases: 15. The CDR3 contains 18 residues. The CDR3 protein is CASMGSTSGRRSGYEQYF. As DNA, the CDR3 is TGCGCCAGCATGGGTTCGACTAGCGGGAGGCGCTCGGGCTACGAGCAGTACTTC.

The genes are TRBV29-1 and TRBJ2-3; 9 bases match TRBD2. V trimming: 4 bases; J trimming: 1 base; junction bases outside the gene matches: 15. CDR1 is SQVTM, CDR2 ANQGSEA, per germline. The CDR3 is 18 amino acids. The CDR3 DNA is TGCAGCGTTGTGGTTCTCGGCGGGAGGGGTATGGGCACAGATACGCAGTATTTT. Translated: CSVVVLGGRGMGTDTQYF.

The CDR3 is CASGLGGGFYEQYF. CDR3 nucleotides: TGTGCTAGTGGTTTAGGAGGGGGGTTCTACGAGCAGTACTTC. The chain employs TRBV12-5 and TRBJ2-7; D could derive from TRBD1 or TRBD2 (6 bases each). Trimming left V 3 bases short and J 3 bases short, with 12 bases between. Germline CDR1 and CDR2: LGHNT and FRNRAP. The CDR3 length is 14 residues.

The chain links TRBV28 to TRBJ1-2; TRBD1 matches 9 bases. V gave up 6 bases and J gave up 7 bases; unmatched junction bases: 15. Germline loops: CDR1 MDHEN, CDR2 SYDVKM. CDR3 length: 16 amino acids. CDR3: CASSPVAGTGIAGYTF. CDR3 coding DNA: TGTGCCAGCAGCCCCGTCGCAGGGACAGGGATCGCTGGCTACACCTTC.

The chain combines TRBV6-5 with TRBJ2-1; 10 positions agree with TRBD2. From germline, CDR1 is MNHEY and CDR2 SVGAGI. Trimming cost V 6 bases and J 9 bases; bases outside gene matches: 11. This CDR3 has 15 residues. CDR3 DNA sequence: TGTGCCAGCAGGACCTCCCTAGCGGGAGCAGTTGAGCAGTTCTTC. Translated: CASRTSLAGAVEQFF.

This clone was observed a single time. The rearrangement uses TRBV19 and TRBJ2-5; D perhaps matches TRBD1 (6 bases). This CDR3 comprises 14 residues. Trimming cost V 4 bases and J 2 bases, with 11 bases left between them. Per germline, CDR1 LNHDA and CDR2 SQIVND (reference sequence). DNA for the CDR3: TGTGCCAGTAGTACCAGGACAGCGCAAGAGACCCAGTACTTC. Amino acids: CASSTRTAQETQYF.

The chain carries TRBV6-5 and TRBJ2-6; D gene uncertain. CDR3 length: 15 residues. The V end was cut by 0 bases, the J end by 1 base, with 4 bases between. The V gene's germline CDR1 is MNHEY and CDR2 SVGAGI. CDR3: CASSYSQSGANVLTF. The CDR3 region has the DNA TGTGCCAGCAGTTACTCACAATCTGGGGCCAACGTCCTGACTTTC.

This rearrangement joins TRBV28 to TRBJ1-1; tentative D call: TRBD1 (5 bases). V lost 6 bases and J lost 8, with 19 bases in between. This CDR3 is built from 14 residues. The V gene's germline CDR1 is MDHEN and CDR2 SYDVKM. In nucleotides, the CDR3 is TGTGCCAGCAGCCCATCCTGGGGCGCGACCGAAGCTTTCTTT. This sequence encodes CASSPSWGATEAFF.